This T cell receptor (beta chain) was obtained from a study of T cell responses to AZD1222 COVID-19 vaccine. From germline, CDR1 is SEHNR and CDR2 FQNEAQ (reference sequence). The CDR3 is made up of 15 amino acids. Trimming removed 6 bases from V and 0 bases from J, with 12 bases in between. Sequencing was performed with immunoSEQ multiplex PCR; in TCRdb, only in-frame clones are kept and a portion is missing. This sample has about 120,000 clones; 75% to 90% occur once, and the top ten carry about 4%. The chain links TRBV7-9 to TRBJ2-1; D ambiguous. The TCR was taken from an adult in good health. This specimen consisted of peripheral blood, obtained on day 0 of MenACWY control vaccination. The CDR3 DNA follows: TGTGCCAGCAGGGCCCGCGACAACTCCTACAATGAGCAGTTCTTC. It encodes CASRARDNSYNEQFF. Filled out from reference TRBV7-9 and TRBJ2-1, the complete variable domain reads DTGVSQNPRHKITKRGQNVTFRCDPISEHNRLYWYRQTLGQGPEFLTYFQNEAQLEKSRLLSDRFSAERPKGSFSTLEIQRTEQGDSAMYLCASRARDNSYNEQFFGPGTRLTVL.